These T cell receptor beta chains were read from a single sample in a study of blood T cells in healthy people across ages. Each CDR3 protein is one row after TCRdb ran MiXCR on the 5' RACE reads. The top ten hold under 20% of the sample, which has around 620,000 distinct CDR3 sequences, 27% seen once. Sequenced material: blood. Source of these receptors: a woman in her 70s in good health. Each CDR3 is given with its conserved first and last residue. The D gene is left open where the match is weak. Clone size is not always given. Where it is, it says once, few, many or a class for expanded clones.

d_gene: TRBD1; j_gene: TRBJ1-5; abundance: few; v_gene: TRBV9; CDR3aa: CASSVETGENQPQHF; CDR3nt: TGTGCCAGCAGCGTAGAGACAGGGGAAAATCAGCCCCAGCATTTT
d_gene: -; j_gene: TRBJ1-2; abundance: few; v_gene: TRBV6-2/TRBV6-3; CDR3aa: CASTRSRTANYGYTF; CDR3nt: TGTGCCAGCACCAGATCTAGGACGGCAAACTATGGCTACACCTTC
d_gene: -; j_gene: TRBJ2-5; abundance: -; v_gene: TRBV5-1; CDR3aa: CASSPNLPLQETQYF; CDR3nt: TGCGCCAGCAGCCCGAACCTTCCCCTCCAAGAGACCCAGTACTTC
d_gene: TRBD1; j_gene: TRBJ2-4; abundance: -; v_gene: TRBV20-1; CDR3aa: CSAATGVSKNIQYF; CDR3nt: TGCAGTGCAGCAACAGGGGTTTCCAAAAACATTCAGTACTTC
d_gene: -; j_gene: TRBJ1-2; abundance: few; v_gene: TRBV5-5; CDR3aa: CASSFLTQNYGYTF; CDR3nt: TGTGCCAGCAGCTTTCTGACACAAAACTATGGCTACACCTTC
d_gene: -; j_gene: TRBJ1-1; abundance: -; v_gene: TRBV5-1; CDR3aa: CASSFPGGDTEAFF; CDR3nt: TGCGCCAGCAGCTTTCCGGGGGGAGACACTGAAGCTTTCTTT
d_gene: -; j_gene: TRBJ1-2; abundance: many; v_gene: TRBV7-2; CDR3aa: CASSLVGQPRGYTF; CDR3nt: TGTGCCAGCAGCTTAGTAGGCCAACCGAGGGGCTACACCTTC
d_gene: -; j_gene: TRBJ2-5; abundance: -; v_gene: TRBV7-2; CDR3aa: CASSPNPETQYF; CDR3nt: TGTGCCAGCAGCCCAAATCCGGAAACCCAGTACTTC
d_gene: TRBD1; j_gene: TRBJ1-2; abundance: -; v_gene: TRBV6-5; CDR3aa: CASSTKGQVYGYTF; CDR3nt: TGTGCCAGCAGTACGAAGGGACAGGTCTATGGCTACACCTTC
d_gene: -; j_gene: TRBJ2-5; abundance: few; v_gene: TRBV7-2; CDR3aa: CASNPNGGGETQYF; CDR3nt: TGTGCCAGCAACCCAAACGGGGGCGGAGAGACCCAGTACTTC
d_gene: -; j_gene: TRBJ1-2; abundance: few; v_gene: TRBV7-9; CDR3aa: CASSLSQGVDGYTF; CDR3nt: TGTGCCAGCAGCTTATCGCAAGGGGTTGATGGCTACACCTTC
d_gene: TRBD2; j_gene: TRBJ2-2; abundance: -; v_gene: TRBV20-1; CDR3aa: CSASGTRDTGELFF; CDR3nt: TGCAGTGCTTCTGGGACTAGGGATACCGGGGAGCTGTTTTTT
d_gene: TRBD2; j_gene: TRBJ2-7; abundance: -; v_gene: TRBV9; CDR3aa: CASSRSLADSYEQYF; CDR3nt: TGTGCCAGCAGCCGCTCCCTAGCGGACTCCTACGAGCAGTACTTC
d_gene: -; j_gene: TRBJ1-2; abundance: few; v_gene: TRBV9; CDR3aa: CASSVEGISGYTF; CDR3nt: TGTGCCAGCAGCGTAGAGGGGATATCTGGCTACACCTTC
d_gene: -; j_gene: TRBJ2-7; abundance: few; v_gene: TRBV12-3/TRBV12-4; CDR3aa: CASSLAHRAEQYF; CDR3nt: TGTGCCAGCAGTTTAGCCCACAGGGCCGAGCAGTACTTC
d_gene: -; j_gene: TRBJ2-5; abundance: few; v_gene: TRBV18; CDR3aa: CASSPDPGSETQYF; CDR3nt: TGTGCCAGCTCACCCGATCCGGGGTCCGAGACCCAGTACTTC
d_gene: -; j_gene: TRBJ1-2; abundance: -; v_gene: TRBV3-1; CDR3aa: CASSQVRVGYGYTF; CDR3nt: TGTGCCAGCAGCCAAGTGCGGGTTGGCTATGGCTACACCTTC
d_gene: TRBD1; j_gene: TRBJ1-5; abundance: -; v_gene: TRBV7-2; CDR3aa: CASSFTGGAGNQPQHF; CDR3nt: TGTGCCAGCAGCTTTACAGGGGGCGCGGGCAATCAGCCCCAGCATTTT
d_gene: -; j_gene: TRBJ1-5; abundance: few; v_gene: TRBV12-3/TRBV12-4; CDR3aa: CASSLGSKPNQPQHF; CDR3nt: TGTGCCAGCAGTTTAGGGTCCAAACCCAATCAGCCCCAGCATTTT
d_gene: -; j_gene: TRBJ1-2; abundance: -; v_gene: TRBV7-2; CDR3aa: CASSLGGAPGYTF; CDR3nt: TGTGCCAGCAGCTTAGGGGGGGCCCCGGGCTACACCTTC
d_gene: TRBD2; j_gene: TRBJ2-3; abundance: -; v_gene: TRBV25-1; CDR3aa: CASSEFGAGRETQYF; CDR3nt: TGTGCCAGCAGTGAATTCGGAGCGGGGCGAGAGACGCAGTATTTT
d_gene: TRBD1; j_gene: TRBJ1-4; abundance: -; v_gene: TRBV18; CDR3aa: CASSRSQGAHINEKLFF; CDR3nt: TGTGCCAGCTCACGATCCCAGGGGGCGCACATTAATGAAAAACTGTTTTTT
d_gene: -; j_gene: TRBJ1-1; abundance: -; v_gene: TRBV5-1; CDR3aa: CASSVDTEAFF; CDR3nt: TGCGCCAGCAGCGTGGACACTGAAGCTTTCTTT
d_gene: -; j_gene: TRBJ1-4; abundance: -; v_gene: TRBV27; CDR3aa: CASSPGISTNEKLFF; CDR3nt: TGTGCCAGCAGCCCTGGGATTTCAACTAATGAAAAACTGTTTTTT
d_gene: -; j_gene: TRBJ1-4; abundance: -; v_gene: TRBV12-3/TRBV12-4; CDR3aa: CASRPDDENLFF; CDR3nt: TGTGCCAGCAGGCCGGACGATGAAAATCTGTTTTTT
d_gene: -; j_gene: TRBJ1-2; abundance: few; v_gene: TRBV7-2; CDR3aa: CASSLRSAGNSGGYTF; CDR3nt: TGTGCCAGCAGCCTGCGTTCTGCGGGAAATAGCGGTGGCTACACCTTC
d_gene: -; j_gene: TRBJ1-1; abundance: -; v_gene: TRBV7-9; CDR3aa: CASSLAGYPEAFF; CDR3nt: TGTGCCAGCAGCTTAGCGGGTTATCCTGAAGCTTTCTTT
d_gene: -; j_gene: TRBJ1-1; abundance: few; v_gene: TRBV4-3; CDR3aa: CASSQGQTVEAFF; CDR3nt: TGCGCCAGCAGCCAAGGACAGACAGTTGAAGCTTTCTTT
d_gene: TRBD2; j_gene: TRBJ2-1; abundance: -; v_gene: TRBV20-1; CDR3aa: CSASDTSGGNEQFF; CDR3nt: TGCAGTGCTAGTGATACTAGCGGGGGCAATGAGCAGTTCTTC
d_gene: -; j_gene: TRBJ2-6; abundance: -; v_gene: TRBV18; CDR3aa: CASSLALSRANVLTF; CDR3nt: TGTGCCAGCTCGCTGGCTCTCTCTAGGGCCAACGTCCTGACTTTC
d_gene: -; j_gene: TRBJ2-1; abundance: few; v_gene: TRBV6-6; CDR3aa: CASSYSEEQFF; CDR3nt: TGTGCCAGCAGTTACTCGGAAGAGCAGTTCTTC
d_gene: -; j_gene: TRBJ1-6; abundance: -; v_gene: TRBV4-1; CDR3aa: CASSHGNSPLHF; CDR3nt: TGCGCCAGCAGCCACGGCAATTCACCCCTCCACTTT
d_gene: -; j_gene: TRBJ1-2; abundance: -; v_gene: TRBV2; CDR3aa: CATGDSYGYTF; CDR3nt: TGTGCCACGGGGGATTCCTATGGCTACACCTTC
d_gene: TRBD1; j_gene: TRBJ1-1; abundance: few; v_gene: TRBV20-1; CDR3aa: CSAAGTEATEAFF; CDR3nt: TGCAGTGCTGCCGGGACAGAAGCCACTGAAGCTTTCTTT
d_gene: -; j_gene: TRBJ2-3; abundance: -; v_gene: TRBV4-3; CDR3aa: CASSQVRGGSADTQYF; CDR3nt: TGCGCCAGCAGCCAAGTAAGGGGGGGGAGCGCAGATACGCAGTATTTT
d_gene: -; j_gene: TRBJ2-5; abundance: -; v_gene: TRBV6-1; CDR3aa: CASNFGQLQETQYF; CDR3nt: TGTGCCAGTAACTTTGGACAGCTTCAAGAGACCCAGTACTTC
d_gene: TRBD1; j_gene: TRBJ1-2; abundance: -; v_gene: TRBV6-6; CDR3aa: CASSFTGQDYGYTF; CDR3nt: TGTGCCAGCAGTTTCACGGGACAGGACTATGGCTACACCTTC
d_gene: TRBD1; j_gene: TRBJ2-7; abundance: -; v_gene: TRBV2; CDR3aa: CASLTGQSSYEQYF; CDR3nt: TGTGCCAGCCTAACGGGACAGAGCTCCTACGAGCAGTACTTC
d_gene: -; j_gene: TRBJ1-2; abundance: -; v_gene: TRBV7-2; CDR3aa: CASSSPHGTHRSDYGYTF; CDR3nt: TGTGCCAGCAGCTCCCCCCACGGGACACACAGGTCCGATTATGGCTACACCTTC
d_gene: -; j_gene: TRBJ1-6; abundance: -; v_gene: TRBV20-1; CDR3aa: CSASRQSSYNSPLHF; CDR3nt: TGCAGTGCCTCCCGACAGAGCTCCTATAATTCACCCCTCCACTTT
d_gene: -; j_gene: TRBJ2-7; abundance: few; v_gene: TRBV6-2/TRBV6-3; CDR3aa: CASSYSVPYEQYF; CDR3nt: TGTGCCAGCAGTTACTCGGTCCCCTACGAGCAGTACTTC
d_gene: -; j_gene: TRBJ1-1; abundance: few; v_gene: TRBV5-1; CDR3aa: CASSLEEGLEAFF; CDR3nt: TGCGCCAGCAGCTTGGAAGAGGGCTTGGAAGCTTTCTTT
d_gene: TRBD1; j_gene: TRBJ2-7; abundance: -; v_gene: TRBV29-1; CDR3aa: CSVVEKGTGQYEQYF; CDR3nt: TGCAGCGTTGTTGAGAAGGGGACAGGGCAGTACGAGCAGTACTTC
d_gene: -; j_gene: TRBJ2-5; abundance: -; v_gene: TRBV10-3; CDR3aa: CAISSGADGETQYF; CDR3nt: TGTGCCATCTCTAGTGGCGCTGACGGGGAGACCCAGTACTTC
d_gene: -; j_gene: TRBJ1-2; abundance: -; v_gene: TRBV4-3; CDR3aa: CASSQEQRAGYTF; CDR3nt: TGCGCCAGCAGCCAAGAACAGCGGGCCGGCTACACCTTC
d_gene: -; j_gene: TRBJ1-1; abundance: few; v_gene: TRBV7-2; CDR3aa: CASSLVRNTEAFF; CDR3nt: TGTGCCAGCAGCTTAGTAAGAAACACTGAAGCTTTCTTT
d_gene: TRBD2; j_gene: TRBJ2-5; abundance: few; v_gene: TRBV7-8; CDR3aa: CASSLSRGGGQETQYF; CDR3nt: TGTGCCAGCAGCTTATCTAGAGGCGGGGGTCAAGAGACCCAGTACTTC
d_gene: -; j_gene: TRBJ2-1; abundance: few; v_gene: TRBV7-2; CDR3aa: CASRFIESEQFF; CDR3nt: TGTGCCAGCAGATTCATAGAATCAGAGCAGTTCTTC
d_gene: -; j_gene: TRBJ2-1; abundance: -; v_gene: TRBV29-1; CDR3aa: CSVDRGKRNEQFF; CDR3nt: TGCAGCGTTGATAGGGGAAAGAGGAATGAGCAGTTCTTC
d_gene: TRBD1; j_gene: TRBJ1-3; abundance: few; v_gene: TRBV15; CDR3aa: CATSRPSGTGASGNTIYF; CDR3nt: TGTGCCACCAGCAGACCCTCCGGGACAGGGGCCTCTGGAAACACCATATATTTT
d_gene: -; j_gene: TRBJ1-2; abundance: -; v_gene: TRBV24-1; CDR3aa: CATSDGYGYTF; CDR3nt: TGTGCCACCAGCGACGGCTATGGCTACACCTTC